This TCR beta chain was observed in a study of blood T cell repertoires in COVID-19. On the study more broadly: From the United States, Italy and Spain came samples of acute and convalescent COVID-19. PBMCs, B-cell-depleted T cells, or T cells provided the cDNA or gDNA that made up the material.

Produced via immunoSEQ multiplex PCR; TCRdb's table is partial and in-frame only. The sample includes 200,000 to 250,000 clones, around 84% of them seen just once. The CDR3 spans 14 residues. Trimming cost V 6 bases and J 5 bases, with 15 bases left between them. Germline V gives CDR1 LNHDA, CDR2 SQIVND (reference sequence). The TCR sequence derives from a woman over 75 with active or convalescent COVID-19. V and J are TRBV19 and TRBJ2-3; D is perhaps TRBD2 (7 bases). The sequenced sample consisted of peripheral blood. The CDR3 protein is CASSGGPVLDTQYF. In DNA form, the CDR3 reads TGTGCCAGTAGCGGGGGGCCCGTCTTAGATACGCAGTATTTT.